The 25 T cell receptor beta chains given below trace back to one sample, sequenced in a study of blood T cell repertoires in COVID-19. Clones were read by immunoSEQ multiplex PCR, and TCRdb kept only the in-frame ones, dropping some. The sample holds roughly 360,000 clones, roughly 77% seen once. Sequenced input: peripheral blood. Source of these receptors: a human donor with acute or convalescent COVID-19. The donor label of this sample is uncertain.

This clone came up once. The V and J genes are TRBV6-5 and TRBJ1-1, with TRBD1 identical over 8 bases. Per the germline V gene, CDR1 is MNHEY and CDR2 is SVGAGI. The CDR3 is 15 residues long. After removal of 11 bases from V and 1 base from J, the junction contained 12 bases not matched to a gene. The CDR3 sequence is CACKKTGGTNTEAFF. CDR3 in DNA: TGTGCCTGCAAAAAAACAGGGGGAACGAACACTGAAGCTTTCTTT.

This clone has only one observation. This chain links TRBV5-6 with TRBJ2-5; 9 nucleotides line up with TRBD2. With V trimmed by 0 bases and J by 7 bases, 7 bases remained unmatched. The germline V gene has CDR1 SGHDT and CDR2 YYEEEE. CDR3 size: 15 residues. The CDR3: CASSLGLAEAGTQYF. The CDR3 nucleotides are TGTGCCAGCAGCTTGGGACTAGCGGAGGCGGGGACCCAGTACTTC.

The rearrangement links TRBV3-1 (or the pseudogene TRBV3-2) to TRBJ1-2; weak D call: TRBD1 (6 bases). Per germline, CDR1 LGHDT and CDR2 YNNKEL (reference sequence). There are 13 residues in the CDR3. Trimming stripped 3 bases from V and 8 bases from J, with 13 bases between. This CDR3 reads CASSHNRVGGYTF. The CDR3 DNA reads TGTGCCAGCAGCCATAACAGGGTTGGAGGCTACACCTTC.

The gene calls are TRBV19 and TRBJ2-7; D might be TRBD1 (6 bases). Germline V gene data show CDR1 as LNHDA and CDR2 as SQIVND (reference sequence). The CDR3 loop spans 15 amino acids. The V gene lost 6 bases and the J gene lost 5 bases, with 20 bases spanning the gap. The CDR3 region has the DNA TGTGCCAGTAGCCAGGTACAGGGTTGGTTCGACGAGCAGTACTTC. Translated, it gives CASSQVQGWFDEQYF.

This chain links TRBV29-1 with TRBJ1-2; 8 bases line up with TRBD1. Losses at the gene ends were 2 bases for V and 0 bases for J; bases not matched to a gene: 8. The CDR3 contains 16 residues. Germline-derived CDR1 and CDR2 are SQVTM and ANQGSEA. DNA for the CDR3: TGCAGCGTTGAAACCCTCCGACAGGGGACTAACTATGGCTACACCTTC. Protein: CSVETLRQGTNYGYTF.

The J gene is TRBJ1-6, the V gene TRBV2, with D maybe TRBD1 (6 bases). Germline assignment: CDR1 SNHLY and CDR2 FYNNEI. Deletions cut 8 bases from V and 4 bases from J, with 9 bases between. The CDR3 contains 13 residues. Written as DNA, the CDR3 is TGTGCCAGCGCTGGACAGTATAATTCACCCCTCCACTTT. As protein: CASAGQYNSPLHF.

The chain joins TRBV19 to TRBJ1-2; TRBD1 is a possible D gene (5 bases). The V end was cut by 4 bases, the J end by 6 bases, with 18 bases between. The germline gives CDR1 LNHDA, CDR2 SQIVND (reference sequence). The length of the CDR3 is 15 residues. The DNA for the CDR3 is TGTGCCAGTAGTACCCTTGCGCGGGGGGTCCATGGCTACACCTTC. It translates to CASSTLARGVHGYTF.

The V and J genes are TRBV27 and TRBJ1-4, with 8 bases identical to TRBD1. The germline V gene has CDR1 MNHEY and CDR2 SMNVEV (reference sequence). This CDR3 comprises 14 residues. J was trimmed by 4 bases and V by 6 bases; bases with no gene match: 4. DNA of the CDR3: TGTGCCAGCAGAGGACAGGGCCGTAATGAAAAACTGTTTTTT. The encoded protein is CASRGQGRNEKLFF.

The chain links TRBV18 to TRBJ1-6; 9 nucleotides match TRBD1. From germline, CDR1 is KGHSH and CDR2 LQKENI. V shed 5 bases and J 8 bases; nucleotides not matched to a gene: 10. The CDR3 extends over 16 amino acids. The chain's CDR3 is CASSAYPGQGDSPLHF. The CDR3 DNA sequence: TGTGCCAGCTCAGCGTATCCGGGACAGGGTGATTCACCCCTCCACTTT.

DNA for the CDR3: TGTGCCAGCAGTTACGGGACAAGGCCCCAGCATTTT. It codes for CASSYGTRPQHF. The chain joins TRBV6-2 or TRBV6-3 to TRBJ1-5; a weak D match, TRBD1 (6 bases). Per the germline V gene, CDR1 is MNHEY and CDR2 is SVGEGT. The length of the CDR3 is 12 residues. V gave up 2 bases and J gave up 9 bases, with 8 bases separating them.

The rearrangement links TRBV7-8 to TRBJ1-2, with TRBD1 as a possible D gene (6 bases). Looked up from germline, CDR1 is SGHVS and CDR2 is FQNEAQ. This CDR3 region has 13 residues. V was clipped by 5 bases and J by 4 bases, with 11 bases between them. The DNA of the CDR3 is TGTGCCAGCAGCCGGGACATAGCCTATGGCTACACCTTC. Protein: CASSRDIAYGYTF.

This clone was counted a single time. This sequence joins TRBV9 and TRBJ1-5, with D tentatively TRBD1 (5 bases). The germline V and J ends were trimmed by 4 bases and 3 bases, with 14 bases remaining between them. The CDR3 loop spans 15 amino acids. Germline CDR1 and CDR2: SGDLS and YYNGEE. The CDR3 sequence is CASSSGTQLNQPQHF. DNA of the CDR3: TGTGCCAGCAGCTCTGGGACTCAACTCAATCAGCCCCAGCATTTT.

This chain joins TRBV5-5 and TRBJ1-3; maybe TRBD1 (6 bases). CDR1 and CDR2 (germline): SGHKS, YYEKEE (reference sequence). This CDR3 spans 16 amino acids. V lost 2 bases to trimming and J lost 0 bases, with 12 bases between them. The CDR3: CASSLTGPFSGNTIYF. CDR3 bases: TGTGCCAGCAGCTTAACAGGGCCTTTCTCTGGAAACACCATATATTTT. The full variable domain, completed using reference TRBV5-5 and TRBJ1-3, is DAGVTQSPTHLIKTRGQQVTLRCSPISGHKSVSWYQQVLGQGPQFIFQYYEKEERGRGNFPDRFSARQFPNYSSELNVNALLLGDSALYLCASSLTGPFSGNTIYFGEGSWLTVV.

This clone was detected only once. The CDR3 here is CASSQLGTDSYEQYF. Written as DNA, the CDR3 is TGTGCCAGCAGCCAACTCGGGACAGACTCCTACGAGCAGTACTTC. The rearrangement links TRBV4-2 to TRBJ2-7; 7 bases line up with TRBD1. The CDR3 is made up of 15 amino acids. CDR1 and CDR2 (germline): LGHNA, YNFKEQ. After removal of 2 bases from V and 0 bases from J, the junction contained 4 bases not matched to a gene.

In the case of this clone: The sample holds other DNA sequences that translate to the same CDR3. This chain uses TRBV28 with TRBJ1-1; D gene uncertain. This CDR3 is 12 amino acids long. V was trimmed by 5 bases and J by 4 bases, leaving 8 bases between them. Germline V gene lookup returns CDR1 MDHEN and CDR2 SYDVKM. This chain's CDR3 is CASSLRSTEAFF. In nucleotides, the CDR3 is TGTGCCAGCAGTCTCCGGAGCACTGAAGCTTTCTTT.

This clone was observed a single time. The V and J genes are TRBV10-3 and TRBJ2-7, with TRBD2 matching 8 bases. The CDR3 is 15 amino acids. The germline CDR1 and CDR2 sequences are ENHRY and SYGVKD. V lost 6 bases to trimming and J lost 0 bases; unmatched junction nucleotides: 7. Here the CDR3 DNA reads TGTGCCATCAGCGGGGGGGCGGTGAGCTCCTACGAGCAGTACTTC. Translated, it gives CAISGGAVSSYEQYF.

The chain recombines TRBV30 with TRBJ2-7; D may be TRBD2 (6 bases). CDR3 length: 14 residues. Germline CDR1 is GTSNPN and CDR2 is SVGIG (reference sequence). V lost 4 bases and J lost 5, with 18 bases in between. CDR3 sequence (DNA): TGTGCCTGGACCCTGGGAGCGGGTAGGGACGAGCAGTACTTC. Its translation is CAWTLGAGRDEQYF.

The CDR3 coding sequence is TGTGCCAGCAGGGGACGACAGGGAATGAACACTGAAGCTTTCTTT. Translated, it gives CASRGRQGMNTEAFF. V is TRBV6-5 and J is TRBJ1-1, with TRBD1 identical over 7 bases. Germline V gene lookup returns CDR1 MNHEY and CDR2 SVGAGI. The V segment lost 6 bases and the J segment 0 bases; nucleotides outside the gene matches: 7. The CDR3 loop spans 15 amino acids.

This clone turned up a few times. Other DNA sequences in the sample encode the same CDR3. The rearrangement joins TRBV2 to TRBJ2-7, with D maybe TRBD1 (6 bases). The CDR3 extends over 12 amino acids. V gave up 4 bases and J gave up 2 bases, with 6 bases separating them. Germline CDR1 reads SNHLY; CDR2 reads FYNNEI. The CDR3 loop is CASSGQAYEQYF. The CDR3, as DNA: TGTGCCAGCAGTGGACAGGCCTACGAGCAGTACTTC.

The CDR3, as DNA: TGTGCCAGCAGTCTCACTAGCGGGCTGTACGAGCAGTACTTC. Amino acids: CASSLTSGLYEQYF. V is TRBV11-2 and J is TRBJ2-7, with 9 bases matching TRBD2. The CDR3 length is 14 residues. Per the germline V gene, CDR1 is SGHAT and CDR2 is FQNNGV. The V and J ends lost 6 bases and 4 bases, in that order; junction bases with no gene match: 7.

There are a few counts of this clone. One junction end does not reproduce the germline sequence, and a read error may be involved. V is TRBV5-5 and J is TRBJ1-3, with D possibly being TRBD1 (6 bases). CDR3 length equals 15 residues. Germline loops: CDR1 SGHKS, CDR2 YYEKEE (reference sequence). CDR3 sequence: CASSDNTGYGYTIYF. CDR3 DNA: TGTGCCAGCAGCGACAACACAGGGTATGGATACACCATATATTTT.

This clone was picked up one time. The chain carries TRBV3-1 (or the pseudogene TRBV3-2) and TRBJ1-2; 8 bases map to TRBD1. After removal of 0 bases from V and 5 bases from J, the junction contained 8 bases not matched to a gene. The CDR3 covers 16 residues. From germline, CDR1 is LGHDT and CDR2 YNNKEL (reference sequence). Written as DNA, the CDR3 is TGTGCCAGCAGCCAAGATTCAGGGGGCGGGATATATGGCTACACCTTC. As protein: CASSQDSGGGIYGYTF.

The chain is built from TRBV30 and TRBJ1-2; tentatively, D is TRBD1 (6 bases). This CDR3 comprises 14 residues. V lost 1 base, J lost 3 bases, and 12 bases lay in between. Germline values: CDR1 GTSNPN, CDR2 SVGIG (reference sequence). CDR3 region: CAWSEDWTDYGYTF. CDR3 nucleotide sequence: TGTGCCTGGAGTGAAGACTGGACAGACTATGGCTACACCTTC.

The sample holds a few counts of this clone. The chain joins TRBV5-1 to TRBJ2-3; possibly TRBD2 for D (5 bases). CDR1 is SGHRS, CDR2 YFSETQ, per germline. V lost 3 bases, J lost 3 bases, and 17 bases lay in between. This CDR3 is 16 amino acids long. CDR3 nucleotide sequence: TGCGCCAGCAGCTCAGATCCGGGATCTAGGACAGATACGCAGTATTTT. Translation gives CASSSDPGSRTDTQYF. Full variable domain (missing parts from reference TRBV5-1 and TRBJ2-3): KAGVTQTPRYLIKTRGQQVTLSCSPISGHRSVSWYQQTPGQGLQFLFEYFSETQRNKGNFPGRFSGRQFSNSRSEMNVSTLELGDSALYLCASSSDPGSRTDTQYFGPGTRLTVL.

The chain joins TRBV7-9 to TRBJ2-5; D may be TRBD2 (5 bases). This CDR3 is built from 14 residues. Looked up from germline, CDR1 is SEHNR and CDR2 is FQNEAQ (reference sequence). With 5 bases removed from V and 0 bases from J, the gap between germline ends came to 10 bases. The CDR3 loop is CASSPRAHQETQYF. The CDR3 DNA reads TGTGCCAGCAGCCCGAGGGCCCACCAAGAGACCCAGTACTTC.